This T cell receptor (beta chain) is from a study of CD8 T cells in Susac syndrome. In its sample, this clonotype was seen once. RNA was extracted with the RNeasy kit, and a quantity of about 0.45 to 1 ug was reverse transcribed using random hexamers. Amplification of TCR beta CDR3 was carried out by immunoSEQ multiplex PCR, which covered 54 Vbeta and 13 Jbeta segments. In TCRdb, the immunoSEQ multiplex PCR reads were re-called with MiXCR into one record per CDR3 protein. The table records 180,000 or so distinct CDR3 sequences, under 97% of them present only once. The study sequenced TCR beta in blood CD8+ and CD4+ T cells. The CD8+ and CD4+ T cells were negatively isolated, with the TEMRA cells enriched by FACS. The CDR3 totals 11 residues. The ends were cut back, 2 bases at V and 4 bases at J, with 5 bases in the middle. Germline V gives CDR1 DFQATT, CDR2 SNEGSKA (reference sequence).

Sample: CD4+ T cells from PBMCs. The chain recombines TRBV20-1 with TRBJ2-5, with unresolved D. The TCR sequence derives from a human donor with multiple sclerosis. The CDR3 loop reads CSARLRETQYF. Written as DNA, the CDR3 is TGCAGTGCTAGACTGAGAGAGACCCAGTACTTC.